The 15 T cell receptor beta chains reported below all come from one sample, sequenced in a study of tumor-infiltrating lymphocytes in primary liver carcinoma. From 500 ng total RNA, TCR beta cDNA was generated with a primer in the constant region. TCR beta libraries came from three nested multiplex PCR rounds using slightly modified ARM-PCR. Researchers ran the first two PCR rounds for roughly 11 cycles each with TRBV1-TRBV30 forward primers and a C-beta reverse primer. TCRdb redid the calling of the multiplex PCR reads with MiXCR, one entry per CDR3 protein. The data contain about 330,000 distinct CDR3 sequences, roughly two thirds of them seen just once; the ten biggest clones take up about 6.1%. Researchers drew blood RNA from unsorted whole blood and extracted germline DNA as well. Sequencing used peripheral blood. The receptor source for this set is a man aged 35-49 years with primary liver carcinoma and hepatitis B virus infection.

V is TRBV6-5 and J is TRBJ2-3; D may be TRBD2 (6 bases). The V end lost 5 bases, the J end lost 4 bases, and 16 bases lay between the germline ends. Germline CDR1 and CDR2: MNHEY and SVGAGI. The CDR3 extends over 15 amino acids. Written as DNA, the CDR3 is TGTGCCAGCAGTCTATCGGGAGCGCGCCCAGATACGCAGTATTTT. Amino acids: CASSLSGARPDTQYF.

This clonotype was counted a few times. The chain uses TRBV10-2 and TRBJ2-2; 7 bases match TRBD2. The CDR3 spans 17 residues. Germline V lookup: CDR1 WSHSY, CDR2 SAAADI. V dropped 3 bases and J dropped 1; count of bases not matched to a gene: 8. CDR3 coding DNA: TGCGCCAGCAGTGAAATTTATCCTAGCGGGAACACCGGGGAGCTGTTTTTT. As protein: CASSEIYPSGNTGELFF.

Concerning this clonotype: Because the CDR3 is missing its conserved closing phenylalanine or tryptophan, this is likely a read error. The chain is built from TRBV29-1 and TRBJ2-3; 11 positions match TRBD2. There are 14 residues in the CDR3. V lost 8 bases, J lost 0 bases, and 4 bases stayed unmatched. CDR1 is SQVTM, CDR2 ANQGSEA, per germline. DNA for the CDR3: TGCAGCTATGGGACTAGCGGTAGCACAGATACGCAGTATTCT. Its translation is CSYGTSGSTDTQYS.

This clonotype was seen repeatedly, ten times or more. The gene calls are TRBV5-1 and TRBJ2-7; 10 bases match TRBD2. V was clipped by 5 bases and J by 4 bases; unmatched bases: 9. The CDR3 is 15 residues long. Looked up from germline, CDR1 is SGHRS and CDR2 is YFSETQ. The CDR3 DNA is TGCGCCAGCAGTGCCATTAGCGGGAGGACTTACGAGCAGTACTTC. As protein: CASSAISGRTYEQYF. Using reference TRBV5-1 and TRBJ2-7 for the parts outside the CDR3, the full variable domain is KAGVTQTPRYLIKTRGQQVTLSCSPISGHRSVSWYQQTPGQGLQFLFEYFSETQRNKGNFPGRFSGRQFSNSRSEMNVSTLELGDSALYLCASSAISGRTYEQYFGPGTRLTVT.

The V call is TRBV5-6, the J call TRBJ2-3; weak D call: TRBD2 (5 bases). The CDR3 sequence is 14 residues long. Trimming left V 0 bases short and J 5 bases short, with 10 bases between. Germline V gives CDR1 SGHDT, CDR2 YYEEEE. Here the CDR3 reads CASSLDGSGDTQYF. In nucleotides, the CDR3 is TGTGCCAGCAGCTTGGATGGGAGTGGAGATACGCAGTATTTT.

With respect to this clonotype: The junction differs from germline at one of its ends, possibly a read error. The chain carries TRBV5-6 and TRBJ1-1; tentative D call: TRBD1 (6 bases). The CDR3 has 15 residues. Germline assignment: CDR1 SGHDT and CDR2 YYEEEE. The CDR3 sequence is CASGLGAPGNTEAFF. As DNA, the CDR3 is TGTGCCAGCGGCTTGGGGGCGCCGGGAAACACTGAAGCTTTCTTT.

Only a few counts were recorded for this clonotype. The CDR3 region has the DNA TGTGCCAGCAGCCATCGGACAGAAGAGACCCAGTACTTC. Translated, it gives CASSHRTEETQYF. The chain links TRBV5-4 to TRBJ2-5; D is perhaps TRBD1 (6 bases). Trimming pared 4 bases from V and 3 bases from J, leaving 10 bases between. Per the germline V gene, CDR1 is SGHNT and CDR2 is YYREEE (reference sequence). CDR3 length: 13 amino acids.

About this clonotype: A read error is possible here, since a much larger clone lies one base away. V gene TRBV6-5 combines with J gene TRBJ2-3; possibly TRBD2 for D (6 bases). Germline CDR1 is MNHEY and CDR2 is SVGAGI. The CDR3 is 15 amino acids. As DNA, the CDR3 is TGTGCCAGCAGTTTTGGGGGACTGTACACAGATACGCGGTATTTT. Amino acid sequence: CASSFGGLYTDTRYF.

This clonotype came up a few times. A much larger clone sits a single nucleotide away, making a read error possible. The chain recombines TRBV6-6 with TRBJ2-3; D might be TRBD2 (6 bases). The ends were cut back, 7 bases at V and 4 bases at J, with 12 bases in the middle. There are 13 residues in the CDR3. The germline V gene has CDR1 MNHNY and CDR2 SVGAGI (reference sequence). The CDR3 DNA sequence: TGTGCCAGCATCTCTCGGGGGTCAGATACGCAGTATTTT. Translation gives CASISRGSDTQYF.

Regarding this clonotype: This sequence may be a read error, since a much larger clone differs from it by one base. The chain recombines TRBV6-2 or TRBV6-3 with TRBJ2-2, with D unresolved. The CDR3 has 11 amino acids. The V gene's germline CDR1 is MNHEY and CDR2 SVGEGT. The ends were cut back, 10 bases at V and 7 bases at J, with 10 bases in the middle. CDR3 sequence reads: CAITNHGELFF. The CDR3 nucleotides are TGTGCCATCACCAATCACGGGGAGCTGTTTTTT.

The chain couples TRBV18 to TRBJ1-5, with D possibly TRBD1 on 5 matching bases. Trimming stripped 3 bases from V and 5 bases from J, with 8 bases between. The CDR3 spans 13 residues. CDR1 and CDR2 from the germline V gene are KGHSH and LQKENI. The CDR3 DNA sequence: TGTGCCAGCTCACCGGACAACCATCAGCCCCAGCATTTT. It translates to CASSPDNHQPQHF.

This chain links TRBV9 with TRBJ1-4; D uncertain. Trimming pared 4 bases from V and 8 bases from J, leaving 12 bases between. The CDR3 has 13 residues. Germline lookup yields CDR1 SGDLS and CDR2 YYNGEE. The CDR3 sequence: CASSTQIGEKLFF. CDR3 nucleotide sequence: TGTGCCAGCAGCACCCAAATTGGAGAAAAACTGTTTTTT.

This clonotype was counted a few times. A much larger clonotype is one base distant, so this may be a read error. V usage is TRBV6-2 or TRBV6-3 and J usage is TRBJ2-1; 7 bases are a match to TRBD2. The CDR3 consists of 13 residues. Germline V CDR1 and CDR2: MNHEY, SVGEGT. CDR3: CVSSWAGAQEQFF. The CDR3 DNA reads as TGTGTCAGCAGTTGGGCGGGAGCCCAGGAGCAGTTCTTC.

This clonotype was counted ten times or more. J is TRBJ2-3 and V is TRBV10-3; the match to TRBD2 covers 10 bases. Germline loops: CDR1 ENHRY, CDR2 SYGVKD. The CDR3 runs 15 residues. With 7 bases clipped from V and 3 bases from J, the junction kept 7 bases outside the gene matches. This CDR3 reads CAIKQIAGGTDTQYF. CDR3 bases: TGTGCCATCAAACAAATAGCGGGAGGTACAGATACGCAGTATTTT.

Worth noting for this clonotype: This clone may be a read error of a much larger clone one base away. The rearrangement uses TRBV6-6 and TRBJ2-3, with D tentatively TRBD2 (5 bases). Germline CDR1 reads MNHNY; CDR2 reads SVGAGI (reference sequence). Trimming removed 7 bases from V and 1 base from J, with 18 bases in between. The CDR3 consists of 16 residues. The DNA of the CDR3 is TGTGCCAGCACCGGGCAGCGTCGGGGTGGCACAGATACGCAGTATTTT. Residues: CASTGQRRGGTDTQYF.